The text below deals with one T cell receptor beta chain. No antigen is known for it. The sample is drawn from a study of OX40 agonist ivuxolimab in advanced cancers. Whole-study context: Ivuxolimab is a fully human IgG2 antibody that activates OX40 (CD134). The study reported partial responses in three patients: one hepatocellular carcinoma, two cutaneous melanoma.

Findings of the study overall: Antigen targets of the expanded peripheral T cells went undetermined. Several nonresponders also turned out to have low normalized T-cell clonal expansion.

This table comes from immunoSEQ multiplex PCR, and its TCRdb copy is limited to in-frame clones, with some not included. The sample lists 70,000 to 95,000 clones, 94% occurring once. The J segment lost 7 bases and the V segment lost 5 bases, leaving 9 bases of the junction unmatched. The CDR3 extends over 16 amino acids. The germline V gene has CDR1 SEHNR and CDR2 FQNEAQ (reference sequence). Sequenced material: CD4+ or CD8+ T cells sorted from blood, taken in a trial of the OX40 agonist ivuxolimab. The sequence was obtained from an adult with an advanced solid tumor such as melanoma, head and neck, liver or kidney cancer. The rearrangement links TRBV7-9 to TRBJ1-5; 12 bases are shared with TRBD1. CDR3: CASSQTGTGGRQPQHF. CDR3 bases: TGTGCCAGCAGCCAAACCGGGACAGGGGGCCGCCAGCCCCAGCATTTT.